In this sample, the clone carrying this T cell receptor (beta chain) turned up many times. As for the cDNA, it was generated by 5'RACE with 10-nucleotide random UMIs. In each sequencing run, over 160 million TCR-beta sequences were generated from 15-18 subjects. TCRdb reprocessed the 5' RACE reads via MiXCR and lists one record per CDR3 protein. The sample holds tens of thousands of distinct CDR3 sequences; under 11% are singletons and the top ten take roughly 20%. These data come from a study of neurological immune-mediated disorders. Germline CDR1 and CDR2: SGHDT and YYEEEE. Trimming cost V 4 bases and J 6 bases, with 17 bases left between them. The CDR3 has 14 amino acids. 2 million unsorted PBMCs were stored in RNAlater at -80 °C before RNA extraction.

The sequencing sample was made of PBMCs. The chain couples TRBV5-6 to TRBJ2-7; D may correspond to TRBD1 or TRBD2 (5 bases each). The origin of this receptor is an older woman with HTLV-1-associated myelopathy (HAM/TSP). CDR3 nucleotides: TGTGCCAGCAGCAGAGGGACGGCACTAGGCGAGCAGTACTTC. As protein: CASSRGTALGEQYF.